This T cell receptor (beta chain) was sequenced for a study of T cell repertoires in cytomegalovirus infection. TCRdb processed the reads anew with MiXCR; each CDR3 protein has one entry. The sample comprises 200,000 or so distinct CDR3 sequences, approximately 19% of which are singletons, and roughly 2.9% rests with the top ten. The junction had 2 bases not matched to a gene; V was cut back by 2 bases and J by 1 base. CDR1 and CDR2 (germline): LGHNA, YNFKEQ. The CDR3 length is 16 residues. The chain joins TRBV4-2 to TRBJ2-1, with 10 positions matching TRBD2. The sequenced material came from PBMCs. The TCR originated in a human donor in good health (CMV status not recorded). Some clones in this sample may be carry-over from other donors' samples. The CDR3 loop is CASSQLAGASYNEQFF. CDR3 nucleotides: TGTGCCAGCAGCCAACTAGCGGGGGCATCCTACAATGAGCAGTTCTTC.